Each of the 19 T cell receptor beta chains below was sequenced from the same sample in a study of shared clonotypes between healthy human individuals (dated by TCRdb to the early 2020s). Library preparation was by the immunoSEQ multiplex PCR assay. Not all clones reach the TCRdb copy of this immuneACCESS table, which keeps in-frame sequences only. Checked studies attribute under half of the gap to unresolved V genes and leave the rest unexplained. The sample has about 680,000 clones on record, around 73% of them singletons. The ten largest clones represent around 1.8% of the sample. The sequencing input was memory CD4+ T cells sorted from blood. The sample's cell subset or site label, in plain terms: CD45RA-negative fraction. These receptors were taken from a young woman in good health.

This clone was observed at least ten times. V and J are TRBV10-1 and TRBJ1-1; possible D gene TRBD1, 5 bases. Trimming left V 5 bases short and J 4 bases short, with 17 bases between. The CDR3 is 15 amino acids. CDR1 WNHNN and CDR2 SYGVQD come from the germline V gene (reference sequence). The CDR3 here is CASSRAGSMATEAFF. The CDR3 nucleotides are TGCGCCAGCAGTCGGGCAGGGTCTATGGCCACTGAAGCTTTCTTT.

The chain links TRBV7-9 to TRBJ2-5, with 9 bases aligning to TRBD1. The germline V gene has CDR1 SEHNR and CDR2 FQNEAQ (reference sequence). V lost 5 bases and J lost 3; bases outside the gene matches: 7. The CDR3 has 15 amino acids. This CDR3 is CASSRGQGDEETQYF. CDR3 DNA sequence: TGTGCCAGCAGCCGGGGACAGGGTGACGAAGAGACCCAGTACTTC.

V usage is TRBV23-1 and J usage is TRBJ2-5; 7 bases match TRBD1. The last part of the DNA fits TRBJ2-7 better; the J call may be wrong. TRBV23-1 is assigned to the ORF class and has an uncertain function. The length of the CDR3 is 13 residues. The CDR3 bases are TGCGCCAGCAGTCAAAAGGGGGCGGACGAGCAGTACTTC. Its protein is CASSQKGADEQYF.

The chain couples TRBV7-8 to TRBJ1-4, with a weak D call TRBD1 (5 bases). The ends were cut back, 3 bases at V and 7 bases at J, with 12 bases in the middle. The CDR3 totals 14 residues. Germline loops: CDR1 SGHVS, CDR2 FQNEAQ. The CDR3 nucleotides read TGTGCCAGCAGCTTGGGGCAGGACGGTGAAAAACTGTTTTTT. Protein sequence: CASSLGQDGEKLFF. The whole variable domain, remainder taken from reference TRBV7-8 and TRBJ1-4, is GAGVSQSPRYKVAKRGQDVALRCDPISGHVSLFWYQQALGQGPEFLTYFQNEAQLDKSGLPSDRFFAERPEGSVSTLKIQRTQQEDSAVYLCASSLGQDGEKLFFGSGTQLSVL.

The chain recombines TRBV10-2 with TRBJ1-5, with a tentative D call TRBD1 (6 bases). V gave up 4 bases and J gave up 7 bases, with 11 bases separating them. Germline loops: CDR1 WSHSY, CDR2 SAAADI. The CDR3 runs to 13 residues. The CDR3 nucleotides read TGCGCCAGCAGTGGACAGGCTGGACAGCCCCAGCATTTT. Translated, it gives CASSGQAGQPQHF.

V usage is TRBV29-1 and J usage is TRBJ2-5, with a tentative D call TRBD1 (6 bases). CDR1 and CDR2 (germline): SQVTM, ANQGSEA. This CDR3 has 13 residues. Trimming cost V 4 bases and J 4 bases, with 13 bases left between them. CDR3 protein: CSVVVGGAETQYF. In DNA, the CDR3 is TGCAGCGTTGTGGTAGGGGGTGCAGAGACCCAGTACTTC.

This clone has a count of ten or more. V is TRBV29-1 and J is TRBJ2-3; TRBD2 is a possible D gene (7 bases). The CDR3 sequence is 15 residues long. Trimming took 5 bases from V and 6 from J, leaving 21 bases between them. Germline V gene data show CDR1 as SQVTM and CDR2 as ANQGSEA. The CDR3 spells CSVNGVVGGRDTQYF. CDR3 in DNA: TGCAGCGTTAATGGGGTGGTGGGGGGGCGTGATACGCAGTATTTT.

This clone was seen only a few times. The chain has TRBV4-2 and TRBJ1-1; possibly TRBD1 for D (5 bases). V shed 7 bases and J shed 3 bases, with 12 bases lying between them. Germline V gene data show CDR1 as LGHNA and CDR2 as YNFKEQ. CDR3 length equals 13 residues. Here the CDR3 reads CASMGQGDTEAFF. In nucleotides, the CDR3 is TGTGCCAGCATGGGGCAGGGAGACACTGAAGCTTTCTTT.

J is TRBJ1-2 and V is TRBV11-3; 8 bases fit TRBD1. CDR3 length equals 13 residues. Per the germline V gene, CDR1 is SGHNT and CDR2 is YENEEA. With V trimmed by 5 bases and J by 8 bases, 7 bases remained unmatched. The CDR3 bases are TGTGCCAGCAGCAAGGACAGGGATAGCGGCTACACCTTC. It codes for CASSKDRDSGYTF.

The V gene is TRBV5-1, the J gene TRBJ2-5, with a possible D match to TRBD2 (6 bases). This CDR3 spans 15 amino acids. Germline lookup yields CDR1 SGHRS and CDR2 YFSETQ. V was clipped by 2 bases and J by 4 bases, with 15 bases between them. The DNA for the CDR3 is TGCGCCAGCAGCTTTCAGGCGGGAAGGGGAGAGACCCAGTACTTC. Protein sequence: CASSFQAGRGETQYF.

The V and J genes are TRBV5-1 and TRBJ1-2; D is unclear. The V gene lost 0 bases and the J gene lost 6 bases, with 9 bases spanning the gap. The germline V gene has CDR1 SGHRS and CDR2 YFSETQ. CDR3 length: 13 amino acids. The CDR3 spells CASSLAVGDGYTF. The CDR3 DNA sequence: TGCGCCAGCAGCTTGGCGGTCGGGGATGGCTACACCTTC.

There are a few counts of this clone. The chain recombines TRBV27 with TRBJ1-5; unclear D gene. Per the germline V gene, CDR1 is MNHEY and CDR2 is SMNVEV (reference sequence). The CDR3 has 13 residues. Trimming removed 8 bases from V and 0 bases from J, with 8 bases in between. Here the CDR3 DNA reads TGTGCCAGCGGGTACAATAGCAATCAGCCCCAGCATTTT. Residues: CASGYNSNQPQHF.

This clone has more than one count but fewer than ten. This sequence joins TRBV10-2 and TRBJ1-5; D may be TRBD1 (6 bases). The V and J ends lost 2 bases and 7 bases respectively, with 12 bases between them. The germline CDR1 and CDR2 sequences are WSHSY and SAAADI. The CDR3 has 14 residues. CDR3 amino acids: CASSEDGGGQPQHF. In DNA, the CDR3 is TGCGCCAGCAGTGAGGATGGGGGCGGGCAGCCCCAGCATTTT.

The rearrangement uses TRBV28 and TRBJ1-5; D possibly corresponds to TRBD1 (5 bases). Germline V gene lookup returns CDR1 MDHEN and CDR2 SYDVKM. The CDR3 length is 14 residues. V lost 3 bases and J lost 4, with 10 bases in between. The CDR3 DNA sequence: TGTGCCAGCAGTTTGGACATAGGGAATCAGCCCCAGCATTTT. Its translation: CASSLDIGNQPQHF.

The rearrangement links TRBV2 to TRBJ1-6; no reliable D call. Deletions cut 3 bases from V and 4 bases from J, with 10 bases between. Germline CDR1 and CDR2: SNHLY and FYNNEI. The CDR3 is 15 residues long. CDR3 protein: CASSDGQPYNSPLHF. CDR3 coding DNA: TGTGCCAGCAGTGACGGGCAGCCTTATAATTCACCCCTCCACTTT.

The gene calls are TRBV27 and TRBJ2-2; TRBD1 agrees at 10 bases. V lost 4 bases and J lost 7; bases outside the gene matches: 9. Per the germline V gene, CDR1 is MNHEY and CDR2 is SMNVEV (reference sequence). CDR3 length equals 16 residues. The CDR3 region is CASSSSRQGAYGELFF. The CDR3, as DNA: TGTGCCAGCAGTTCGAGCAGACAGGGGGCATACGGGGAGCTGTTTTTT.

The chain uses TRBV11-2 and TRBJ1-1, with D unresolved. From germline, CDR1 is SGHAT and CDR2 FQNNGV. Trimming removed 5 bases at V and 1 base at J, with 17 bases between. The CDR3 has 16 amino acids. CDR3 nucleotide sequence: TGTGCCAGCAGCCCCACGGGGATCAGAGCGAACACTGAAGCTTTCTTT. Its protein product is CASSPTGIRANTEAFF.

The chain recombines TRBV29-1 with TRBJ2-5, with TRBD2 matching 14 bases. This CDR3 contains 14 residues. J was trimmed by 4 bases and V by 7 bases; bases with no gene match: 5. Germline assignment: CDR1 SQVTM and CDR2 ANQGSEA. This CDR3 is CSAEGTSGRETQYF. CDR3 bases: TGCAGCGCCGAGGGGACTAGCGGGAGAGAGACCCAGTACTTC.

The chain links TRBV5-1 to TRBJ2-7; D unresolved. V was trimmed by 0 bases and J by 2 bases, leaving 12 bases between them. CDR3 size: 15 residues. CDR1 SGHRS and CDR2 YFSETQ come from the germline V gene. The CDR3 sequence: CASSLDLRTAYEQYF. The CDR3 nucleotides are TGCGCCAGCAGCTTGGATTTGCGGACGGCCTACGAGCAGTACTTC.